This T cell receptor (beta chain) was identified in a study of T cell responses to AZD1222 COVID-19 vaccine. Analysis merged second doses at about 4 or about 12 weeks. The CDR3 has 15 residues. CDR1 LNHNV and CDR2 YYDKDF come from the germline V gene (reference sequence). V was shortened by 1 base and J by 4 bases, with 11 bases between the two germline ends. This clone was counted only a few times. Produced via immunoSEQ multiplex PCR; TCRdb's table is partial and in-frame only. The repertoire has under 150,000 clones, about 91% of them found once; the top ten carry less than 9.5%. The receptor was derived from an adult who received the AZD1222 COVID-19 vaccine. Here the sequenced sample was peripheral blood, taken 28 days after the second AZD1222 dose. V and J are TRBV15 and TRBJ2-1; TRBD1 might be the D (5 bases). This CDR3 reads CATSRGTGEYNEQFF. In DNA form, the CDR3 reads TGTGCCACCAGCAGAGGTACAGGAGAGTACAATGAGCAGTTCTTC.